This T cell receptor beta chain originates from a study of blood T cell repertoires in COVID-19. The CDR3 is 14 amino acids. V lost 5 bases and J lost 5, with 13 bases in between. CDR1 and CDR2 (germline): MNHEY, SVGAGI. The data were produced by immunoSEQ multiplex PCR, yet TCRdb's version contains in-frame clones alone and is incomplete. The sample yields roughly 250,000 clones, about nine tenths seen once. The sample was PBMCs or T cells enriched from blood (not recorded which). The sequence came from a woman between 40 and 50 years old with acute COVID-19. The chain is built from TRBV6-5 and TRBJ1-3, with D perhaps matching TRBD1 (5 bases). CDR3 DNA: TGTGCCAGCAGTCGGGGGGATCCGAGAAACACCATATATTTT. It is translated as CASSRGDPRNTIYF.